These T cell receptor beta chains were read from a single sample in a study of CD8 T cells in Susac syndrome. MiXCR, applied by TCRdb to the immunoSEQ multiplex PCR reads, yields one record per CDR3 protein. The data hold about 280,000 distinct CDR3 sequences, with approximately 81% observed a single time. The specimen sequenced was CD8+ T cells from PBMCs. All receptors derive from a human donor with multiple sclerosis. Each CDR3 is given with its conserved first and last residue.

j_call v_call cdr3_aa
TRBJ2-1 TRBV25-1 CASSEPPTGKYYNEQFF
TRBJ2-7 TRBV27 CASTQAMEQYF
TRBJ2-2 TRBV7-8 CASSFRSGTGELFF
TRBJ2-7 TRBV2 CATRLAGEGYEQYF
TRBJ1-1 TRBV3-1 CASSQNRVTEAFF
TRBJ1-3 TRBV30 CAWTPGVLGSGNTIYF
TRBJ2-7 TRBV9 CASSVAGQANSYEQYF
TRBJ2-2 TRBV7-8 CASSGAGQGAGELFF
TRBJ2-7 TRBV25-1 CASSELGTLYEQYF
TRBJ2-1 TRBV19 CASSPRPGLADNEQFF
TRBJ2-3 TRBV11-2 CASSFDSGVTDTQYF
TRBJ1-6 TRBV27 CASSLGSSYNSPLHF
TRBJ2-7 TRBV27 CASSILTYEQYF
TRBJ2-3 TRBV30 CAWSPIEGDTQYF
TRBJ2-2 TRBV7-9 CASSLRGLAGEPGELFF
TRBJ1-5 TRBV27 CASSPSLGSNQPQHF
TRBJ1-2 TRBV2 CAIQRANHGYTF
TRBJ1-2 TRBV27 CASSGTGGRGYTF
TRBJ1-2 TRBV11-2 CASSSRTATNYGYTF
TRBJ2-7 TRBV10-1 CARAIAYEQYF
TRBJ2-7 TRBV7-8 CASSLAGRTYEQYF
TRBJ2-1 TRBV25-1 CASSDGSDFYNEQFF
TRBJ2-7 TRBV4-1 CASSQSQGAYEQYF
TRBJ2-1 TRBV30 CAWSDPSGTYNEQFF
TRBJ2-2 TRBV15 CATNGGGVFGGELFF
TRBJ1-1 TRBV28 CASSPNWGAEAFF
TRBJ2-7 TRBV2 CASSVGEGYEQYF
TRBJ2-2 TRBV10-3 CAISGGTVNTGELFF
TRBJ2-1 TRBV3-1 CASSHVTSGRLNEQFF
TRBJ2-3 TRBV27 CASSLGQGATDTQYF
TRBJ1-4 TRBV7-9 CASSLMMGQINEKLFF
TRBJ1-5 TRBV3-1 CASRKTGSDQPQHF